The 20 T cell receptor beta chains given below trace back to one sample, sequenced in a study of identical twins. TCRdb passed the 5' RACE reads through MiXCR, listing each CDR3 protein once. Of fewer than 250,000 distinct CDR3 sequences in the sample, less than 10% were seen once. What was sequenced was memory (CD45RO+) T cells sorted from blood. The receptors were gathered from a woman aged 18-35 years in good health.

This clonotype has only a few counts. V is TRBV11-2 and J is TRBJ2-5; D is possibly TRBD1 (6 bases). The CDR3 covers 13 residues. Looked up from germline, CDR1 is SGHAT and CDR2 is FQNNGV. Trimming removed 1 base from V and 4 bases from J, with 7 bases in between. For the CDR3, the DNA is TGTGCCAGCAGCTTAGCAGGGGCAGAGACCCAGTACTTC. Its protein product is CASSLAGAETQYF. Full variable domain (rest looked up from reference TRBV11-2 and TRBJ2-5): EAGVAQSPRYKIIEKRQSVAFWCNPISGHATLYWYQQILGQGPKLLIQFQNNGVVDDSQLPKDRFSAERLKGVDSTLKIQPAKLEDSAVYLCASSLAGAETQYFGPGTRLLVL.

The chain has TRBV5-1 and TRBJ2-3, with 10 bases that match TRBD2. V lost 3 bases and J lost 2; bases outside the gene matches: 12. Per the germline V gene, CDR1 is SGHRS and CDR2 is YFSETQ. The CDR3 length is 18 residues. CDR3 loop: CASSSSSGGTTNTDTQYF. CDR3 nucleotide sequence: TGCGCCAGCAGCTCGTCTAGCGGGGGAACGACGAACACAGATACGCAGTATTTT.

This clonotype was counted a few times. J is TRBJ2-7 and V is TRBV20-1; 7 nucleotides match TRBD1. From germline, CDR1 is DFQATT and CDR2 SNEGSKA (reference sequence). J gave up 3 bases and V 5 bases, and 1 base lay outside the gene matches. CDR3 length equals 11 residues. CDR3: CSAWDSYEQYF. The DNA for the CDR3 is TGCAGTGCTTGGGACAGCTACGAGCAGTACTTC.

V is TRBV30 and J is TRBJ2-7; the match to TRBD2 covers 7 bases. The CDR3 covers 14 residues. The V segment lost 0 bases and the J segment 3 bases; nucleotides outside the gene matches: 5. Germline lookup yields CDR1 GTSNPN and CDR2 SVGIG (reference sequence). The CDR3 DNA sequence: TGTGCCTGGAGTGTCTATAGCGGGCACTACGAGCAGTACTTC. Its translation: CAWSVYSGHYEQYF.

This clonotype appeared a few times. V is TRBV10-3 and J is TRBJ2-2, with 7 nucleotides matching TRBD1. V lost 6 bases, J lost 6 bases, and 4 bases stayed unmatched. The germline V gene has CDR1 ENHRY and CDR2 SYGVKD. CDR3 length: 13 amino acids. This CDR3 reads CAIRPQGSGELFF. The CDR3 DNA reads TGTGCCATCAGGCCACAGGGGTCCGGGGAGCTGTTTTTT.

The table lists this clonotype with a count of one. CDR3 loop: CASSLLGSTYEQYF. The CDR3 nucleotides read TGTGCCAGCAGCTTATTGGGCAGTACCTACGAGCAGTACTTC. The chain joins TRBV11-2 to TRBJ2-7; D is unresolved. This CDR3 region has 14 residues. V was trimmed by 2 bases and J by 2 bases, leaving 10 bases between them. CDR1 SGHAT and CDR2 FQNNGV come from the germline V gene.

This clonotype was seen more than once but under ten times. CDR3 nucleotides: TGTGCCAGCAGCTTAGGGTTTTATGAAAAACTGTTTTTT. It is translated as CASSLGFYEKLFF. The gene calls are TRBV7-6 and TRBJ1-4; no definite D call. Germline CDR1 and CDR2: SGHVS and FNYEAQ. This CDR3 region has 13 residues. V was shortened by 1 base and J by 6 bases, with 6 bases between the two germline ends.

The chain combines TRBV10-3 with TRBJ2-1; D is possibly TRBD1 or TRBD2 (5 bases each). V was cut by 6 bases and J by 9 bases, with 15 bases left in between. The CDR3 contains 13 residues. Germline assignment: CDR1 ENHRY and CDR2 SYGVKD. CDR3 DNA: TGTGCCATCAGCCGGGACCCTCTTCGTGAGCAGTTCTTC. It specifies CAISRDPLREQFF.

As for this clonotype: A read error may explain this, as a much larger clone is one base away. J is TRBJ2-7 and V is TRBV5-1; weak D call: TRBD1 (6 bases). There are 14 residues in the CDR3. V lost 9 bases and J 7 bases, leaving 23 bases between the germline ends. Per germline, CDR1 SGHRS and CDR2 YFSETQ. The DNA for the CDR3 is TGCGCCAACACCGCGGACAGTACCTTTGGTGAGCAGTACTTC. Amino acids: CANTADSTFGEQYF. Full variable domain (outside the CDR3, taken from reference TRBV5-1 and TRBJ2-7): KAGVTQTPRYLIKTRGQQVTLSCSPISGHRSVSWYQQTPGQGLQFLFEYFSETQRNKGNFPGRFSGRQFSNSRSEMNVSTLELGDSALYLCANTADSTFGEQYFGPGTRLTVT.

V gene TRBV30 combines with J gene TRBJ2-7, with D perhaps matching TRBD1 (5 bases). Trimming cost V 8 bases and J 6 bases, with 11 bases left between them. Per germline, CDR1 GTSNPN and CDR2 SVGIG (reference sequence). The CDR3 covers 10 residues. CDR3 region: CAQGRGEQYF. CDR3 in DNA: TGTGCCCAAGGAAGGGGCGAGCAGTACTTC.

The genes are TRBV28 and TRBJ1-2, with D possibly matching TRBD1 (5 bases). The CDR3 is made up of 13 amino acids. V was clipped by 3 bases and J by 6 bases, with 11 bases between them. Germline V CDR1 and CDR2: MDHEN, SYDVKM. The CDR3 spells CASSFIGADGYTF. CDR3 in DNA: TGTGCCAGCAGTTTTATAGGGGCAGATGGCTACACCTTC.

The CDR3 region is CASSVGVTPDNNEQFF. As DNA, the CDR3 is TGTGCCAGCAGCGTAGGAGTGACACCGGATAACAATGAGCAGTTCTTC. The J gene is TRBJ2-1, the V gene TRBV9, with D hard to call. Germline V gene data show CDR1 as SGDLS and CDR2 as YYNGEE. The CDR3 sequence is 16 residues long. The V gene lost 0 bases and the J gene lost 5 bases, with 15 bases spanning the gap.

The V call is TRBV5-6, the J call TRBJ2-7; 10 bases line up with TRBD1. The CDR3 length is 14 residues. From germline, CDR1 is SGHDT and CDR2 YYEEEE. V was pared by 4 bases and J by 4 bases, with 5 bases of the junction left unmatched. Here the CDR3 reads CASSGRDRGYEQYF. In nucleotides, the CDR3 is TGTGCCAGCAGCGGTAGGGACAGGGGTTACGAGCAGTACTTC.

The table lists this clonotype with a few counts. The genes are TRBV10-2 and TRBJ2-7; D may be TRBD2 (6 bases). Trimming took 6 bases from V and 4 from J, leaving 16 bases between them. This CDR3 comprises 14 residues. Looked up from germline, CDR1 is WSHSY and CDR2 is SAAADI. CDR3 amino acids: CASREGQGDYEQYF. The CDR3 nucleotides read TGCGCCAGCAGGGAGGGGCAGGGTGATTACGAGCAGTACTTC.

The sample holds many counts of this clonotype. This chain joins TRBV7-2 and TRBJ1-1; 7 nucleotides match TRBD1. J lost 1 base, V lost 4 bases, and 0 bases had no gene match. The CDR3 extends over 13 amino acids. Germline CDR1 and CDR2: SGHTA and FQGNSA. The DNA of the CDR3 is TGTGCCAGCAGCTGGGACAGGAACACTGAAGCTTTCTTT. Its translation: CASSWDRNTEAFF.

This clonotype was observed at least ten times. CDR3: CASSSGTGGAAYNEQFF. CDR3 DNA sequence: TGCGCCAGCAGCTCCGGGACAGGGGGCGCCGCCTACAATGAGCAGTTCTTC. The chain recombines TRBV5-1 with TRBJ2-1; 12 bases match TRBD1. Germline V lookup: CDR1 SGHRS, CDR2 YFSETQ. The CDR3 extends over 17 amino acids. The V gene end was trimmed by 3 bases and the J gene end by 2 bases; junction bases not matched to a gene: 6.

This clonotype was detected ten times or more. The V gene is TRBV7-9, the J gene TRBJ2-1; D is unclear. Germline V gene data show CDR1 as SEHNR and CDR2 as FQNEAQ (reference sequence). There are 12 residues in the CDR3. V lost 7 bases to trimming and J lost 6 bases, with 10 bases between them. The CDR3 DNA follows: TGTGCCAGCACCATCGTGATCAATGAGCAGTTCTTC. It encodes CASTIVINEQFF.

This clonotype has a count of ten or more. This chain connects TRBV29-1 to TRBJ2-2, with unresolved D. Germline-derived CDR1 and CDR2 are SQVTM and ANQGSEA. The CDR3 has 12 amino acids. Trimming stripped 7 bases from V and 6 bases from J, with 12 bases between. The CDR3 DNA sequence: TGCAGCGGTGGACGACCGCCCGGGGAGCTGTTTTTT. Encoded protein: CSGGRPPGELFF.

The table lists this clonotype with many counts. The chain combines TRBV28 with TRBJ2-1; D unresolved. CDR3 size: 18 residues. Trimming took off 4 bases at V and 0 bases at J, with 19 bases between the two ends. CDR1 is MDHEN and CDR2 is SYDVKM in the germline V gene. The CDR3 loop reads CASSSVVGGQSSYNEQFF. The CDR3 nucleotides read TGTGCCAGCAGTTCGGTCGTCGGTGGGCAGAGCTCCTACAATGAGCAGTTCTTC.

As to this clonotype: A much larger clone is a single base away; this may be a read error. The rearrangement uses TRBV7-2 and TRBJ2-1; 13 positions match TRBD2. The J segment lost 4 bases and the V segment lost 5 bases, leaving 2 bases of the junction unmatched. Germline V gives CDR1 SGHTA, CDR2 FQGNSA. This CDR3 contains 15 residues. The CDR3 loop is CASSEGLAGYNEQFF. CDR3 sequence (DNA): TGTGCCAGCAGCGAGGGACTAGCGGGATACAATGAGCAGTTCTTC.